This T cell receptor (beta chain) was documented in a study of response to subunit inactivated influenza vaccine. General observations from the study: Authors suggested that a seasonal influenza vaccination recruits few new T cells each time.

Using its own MiXCR run on the RT-PCR reads, TCRdb lists one record per CDR3 protein. The sample yields 500,000 to 550,000 distinct CDR3 sequences, around 7.9% seen once. Of note for this clonotype: Its antigen remains unknown.

J gave up 0 bases and V 6 bases, and 21 bases lay outside the gene matches. This CDR3 spans 19 amino acids. The germline V gene encodes CDR1 DFQATT and CDR2 SNEGSKA (reference sequence). This chain uses TRBV20-1 with TRBJ2-7; 9 positions match TRBD2. Sequenced here: PBMCs from blood, sampled about 24 months after vaccination. The sequence was obtained from a man aged 45 to 70 who received an inactivated influenza vaccine. Here the CDR3 DNA reads TGCAGTGCCACTAACCCGGGACAGACTAGCGGCCCGAGCTCCTACGAGCAGTACTTC. This codes for CSATNPGQTSGPSSYEQYF.